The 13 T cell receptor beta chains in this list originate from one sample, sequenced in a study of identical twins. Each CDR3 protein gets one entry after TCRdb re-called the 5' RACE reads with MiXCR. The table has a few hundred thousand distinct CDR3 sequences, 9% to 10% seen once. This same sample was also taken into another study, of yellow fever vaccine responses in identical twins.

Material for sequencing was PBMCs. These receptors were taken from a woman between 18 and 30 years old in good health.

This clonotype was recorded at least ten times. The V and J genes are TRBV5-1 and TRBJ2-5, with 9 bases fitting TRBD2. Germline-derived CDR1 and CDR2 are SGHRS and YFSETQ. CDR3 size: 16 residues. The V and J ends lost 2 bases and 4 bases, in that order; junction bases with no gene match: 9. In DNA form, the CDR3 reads TGCGCCAGCAGCTTCTCGGCGGGAGGGTTCGGAGAGACCCAGTACTTC. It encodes CASSFSAGGFGETQYF.

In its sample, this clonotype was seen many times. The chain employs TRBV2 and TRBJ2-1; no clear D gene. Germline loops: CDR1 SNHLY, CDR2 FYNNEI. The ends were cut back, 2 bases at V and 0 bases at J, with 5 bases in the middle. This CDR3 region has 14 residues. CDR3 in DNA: TGTGCCAGCAGTGAACTGAACTCCTACAATGAGCAGTTCTTC. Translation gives CASSELNSYNEQFF. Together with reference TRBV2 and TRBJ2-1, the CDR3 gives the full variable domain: EPEVTQTPSHQVTQMGQEVILRCVPISNHLYFYWYRQILGQKVEFLVSFYNNEISEKSEIFDDQFSVERPDGSNFTLKIRSTKLEDSAMYFCASSELNSYNEQFFGPGTRLTVL.

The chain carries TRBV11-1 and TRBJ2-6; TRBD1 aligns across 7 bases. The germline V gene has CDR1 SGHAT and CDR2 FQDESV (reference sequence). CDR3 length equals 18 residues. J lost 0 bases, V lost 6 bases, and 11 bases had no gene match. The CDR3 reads CASRKVGQVNSGANVLTF. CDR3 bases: TGTGCCAGCAGGAAAGTCGGACAGGTGAACTCTGGGGCCAACGTCCTGACTTTC.

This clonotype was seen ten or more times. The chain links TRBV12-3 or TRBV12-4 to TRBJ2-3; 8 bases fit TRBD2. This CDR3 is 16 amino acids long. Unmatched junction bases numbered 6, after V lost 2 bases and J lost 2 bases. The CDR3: CASSLSPSGSTDTQYF. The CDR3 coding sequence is TGTGCCAGCAGTTTATCTCCTAGCGGGTCCACAGATACGCAGTATTTT.

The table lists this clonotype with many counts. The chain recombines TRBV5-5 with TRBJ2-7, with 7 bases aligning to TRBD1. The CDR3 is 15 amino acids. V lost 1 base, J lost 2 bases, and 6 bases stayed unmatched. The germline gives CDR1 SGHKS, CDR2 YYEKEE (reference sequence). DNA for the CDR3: TGTGCCAGCAGCTTGCCCCTCGGACAGGCCTACGAGCAGTACTTC. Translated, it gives CASSLPLGQAYEQYF.

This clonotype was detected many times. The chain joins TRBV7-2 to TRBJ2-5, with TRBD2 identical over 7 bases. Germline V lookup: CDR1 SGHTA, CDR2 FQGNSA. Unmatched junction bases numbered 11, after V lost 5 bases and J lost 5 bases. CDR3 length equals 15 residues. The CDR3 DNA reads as TGTGCCAGCAGCCCAACGGGAGGTGTAGAGGAGACCCAGTACTTC. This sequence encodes CASSPTGGVEETQYF.

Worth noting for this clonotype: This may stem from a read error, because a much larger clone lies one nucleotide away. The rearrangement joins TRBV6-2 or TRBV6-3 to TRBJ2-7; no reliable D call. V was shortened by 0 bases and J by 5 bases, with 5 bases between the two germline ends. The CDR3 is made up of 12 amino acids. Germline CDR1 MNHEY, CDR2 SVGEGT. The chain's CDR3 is CASSYSNHEQYF. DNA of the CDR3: TGTGCCAGCAGTTACTCGAACCACGAGCAGTACTTC.

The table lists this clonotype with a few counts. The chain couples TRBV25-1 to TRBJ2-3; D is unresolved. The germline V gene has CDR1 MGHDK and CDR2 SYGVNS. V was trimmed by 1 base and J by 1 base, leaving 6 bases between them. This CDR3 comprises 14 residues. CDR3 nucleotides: TGTGCCAGCAGTGAATGGGCAGGCACAGATACGCAGTATTTT. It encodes CASSEWAGTDTQYF.

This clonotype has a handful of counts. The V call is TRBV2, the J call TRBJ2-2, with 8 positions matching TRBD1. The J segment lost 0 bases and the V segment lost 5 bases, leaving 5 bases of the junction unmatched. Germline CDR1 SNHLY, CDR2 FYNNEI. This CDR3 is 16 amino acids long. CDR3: CASSMDRVSNTGELFF. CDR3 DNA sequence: TGTGCCAGCAGTATGGACAGGGTATCGAACACCGGGGAGCTGTTTTTT.

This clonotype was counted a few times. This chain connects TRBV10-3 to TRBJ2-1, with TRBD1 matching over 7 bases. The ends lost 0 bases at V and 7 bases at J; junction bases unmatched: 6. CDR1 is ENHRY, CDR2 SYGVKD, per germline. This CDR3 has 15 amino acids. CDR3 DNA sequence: TGTGCCATCAGTGAGTCCGAGGGGGCGAGGAATGAGCAGTTCTTC. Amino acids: CAISESEGARNEQFF.

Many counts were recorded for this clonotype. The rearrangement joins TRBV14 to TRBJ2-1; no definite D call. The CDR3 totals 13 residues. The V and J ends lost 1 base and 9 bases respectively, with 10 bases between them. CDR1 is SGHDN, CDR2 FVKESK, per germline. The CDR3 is CASSQGVKAEQFF. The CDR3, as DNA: TGTGCCAGCAGCCAAGGTGTGAAAGCTGAGCAGTTCTTC. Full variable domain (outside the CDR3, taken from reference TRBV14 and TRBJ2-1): EAGVTQFPSHSVIEKGQTVTLRCDPISGHDNLYWYRRVMGKEIKFLLHFVKESKQDESGMPNNRFLAERTGGTYSTLKVQPAELEDSGVYFCASSQGVKAEQFFGPGTRLTVL.

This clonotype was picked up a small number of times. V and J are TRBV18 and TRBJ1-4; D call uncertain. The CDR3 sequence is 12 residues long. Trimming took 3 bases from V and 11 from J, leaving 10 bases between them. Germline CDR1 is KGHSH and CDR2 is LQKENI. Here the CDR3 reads CASSPATDKLFF. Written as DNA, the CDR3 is TGTGCCAGCTCACCGGCGACGGACAAACTGTTTTTT.

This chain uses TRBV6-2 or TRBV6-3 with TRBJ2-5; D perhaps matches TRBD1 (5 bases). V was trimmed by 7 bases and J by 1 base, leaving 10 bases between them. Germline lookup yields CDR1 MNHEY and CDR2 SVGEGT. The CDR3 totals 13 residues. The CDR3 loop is CASTRQIQETQYF. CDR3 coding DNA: TGTGCCAGCACCCGACAGATCCAAGAGACCCAGTACTTC.